Listed below are T cell receptor beta chains from one sample, sequenced in a study of neoadjuvant anti-PD-1 for oral cavity cancer. Data came from immunoSEQ multiplex PCR; TCRdb stores just in-frame clones and leaves some out. The sample has about 12,000 clones; approximately 74% are singletons. The sample was PBMCs, taken after nivolumab (anti-PD-1) treatment. These receptors all come from a person aged 40 to 85 with oral cavity squamous cell carcinoma. Both conserved end residues are part of each CDR3. Fields, in order: CDR3 protein, D gene, J gene, V gene. A D gene is named only where the DNA matches it firmly.

cdr3_aa: CASGAHRGTEAFF; d_call: TRBD1; j_call: TRBJ1-1; v_call: TRBV6-5
cdr3_aa: CASSLGRNTEAFF; d_call: NA; j_call: TRBJ1-1; v_call: TRBV5-6
cdr3_aa: CASSYRGYQETQYF; d_call: TRBD1; j_call: TRBJ2-5; v_call: TRBV2
cdr3_aa: CAWRRDRVNGEKLFF; d_call: NA; j_call: TRBJ1-4; v_call: TRBV30
cdr3_aa: CASSEHGDGYTF; d_call: NA; j_call: TRBJ1-2; v_call: TRBV6-1
cdr3_aa: CASSLRTGRGPNYGYTF; d_call: NA; j_call: TRBJ1-2; v_call: TRBV11-2
cdr3_aa: CASSFQGRTDGYTF; d_call: NA; j_call: TRBJ1-2; v_call: TRBV5-4
cdr3_aa: CASSEARGSSYNSPLHF; d_call: NA; j_call: TRBJ1-6; v_call: TRBV2
cdr3_aa: CASSQEGQTGGTF; d_call: NA; j_call: TRBJ1-2; v_call: TRBV4-1
cdr3_aa: CASSQSGARYNEQFF; d_call: TRBD2; j_call: TRBJ2-1; v_call: TRBV6-5
cdr3_aa: CASRDSNQPQHF; d_call: NA; j_call: TRBJ1-5; v_call: TRBV19
cdr3_aa: CASSREETQYF; d_call: NA; j_call: TRBJ2-5; v_call: TRBV5-6
cdr3_aa: CASSSTVFWGYTF; d_call: NA; j_call: TRBJ1-2; v_call: TRBV28
cdr3_aa: CASSLFLGTEAFF; d_call: NA; j_call: TRBJ1-1; v_call: TRBV5-6
cdr3_aa: CASSLAAGAGEQYF; d_call: NA; j_call: TRBJ2-7; v_call: TRBV7-9
cdr3_aa: CAIRGTSGIQETQYF; d_call: TRBD2; j_call: TRBJ2-5; v_call: TRBV10-3
cdr3_aa: CASSRRRGYNEQFF; d_call: TRBD2; j_call: TRBJ2-1; v_call: TRBV11-2
cdr3_aa: CASSSGQGDGYTF; d_call: TRBD1; j_call: TRBJ1-2; v_call: TRBV7-3
cdr3_aa: CASSDTRPGELFF; d_call: NA; j_call: TRBJ2-2; v_call: TRBV6-5
cdr3_aa: CAWSVGGYEQYF; d_call: NA; j_call: TRBJ2-7; v_call: TRBV30
cdr3_aa: CASSRQFSSYEQYF; d_call: NA; j_call: TRBJ2-7; v_call: TRBV27
cdr3_aa: CASMGNTEAFF; d_call: NA; j_call: TRBJ1-1; v_call: TRBV5-1
cdr3_aa: CASRTTSNTEAFF; d_call: NA; j_call: TRBJ1-1; v_call: TRBV28
cdr3_aa: CASRSEREQTGFF; d_call: TRBD2; j_call: TRBJ2-1; v_call: TRBV2
cdr3_aa: CASRPLGNEKLFF; d_call: NA; j_call: TRBJ1-4; v_call: TRBV6-5
cdr3_aa: CASSEGLQAQPQHF; d_call: NA; j_call: TRBJ1-5; v_call: TRBV6-5
cdr3_aa: CASSKLQGYYGYTF; d_call: NA; j_call: TRBJ1-2; v_call: TRBV21-1
cdr3_aa: CASSISGKSNQPQHF; d_call: NA; j_call: TRBJ1-5; v_call: TRBV19
cdr3_aa: CASSPMGSVTGELFF; d_call: NA; j_call: TRBJ2-2; v_call: TRBV28
cdr3_aa: CASSYGQGALGHGYTF; d_call: TRBD1; j_call: TRBJ1-2; v_call: TRBV6-5
cdr3_aa: CASSQVSVRTEAFF; d_call: NA; j_call: TRBJ1-1; v_call: TRBV4-1
cdr3_aa: CASSPGRGAYEQYF; d_call: NA; j_call: TRBJ2-7; v_call: TRBV5-5
cdr3_aa: CASKRGNQPQHF; d_call: NA; j_call: TRBJ1-5; v_call: TRBV28
cdr3_aa: CASSTVASGELFF; d_call: NA; j_call: TRBJ2-2; v_call: TRBV5-1
cdr3_aa: CASSLTGVGGSSYEQYF; d_call: NA; j_call: TRBJ2-7; v_call: TRBV27
cdr3_aa: CAWTGGGHEQYF; d_call: NA; j_call: TRBJ2-7; v_call: TRBV30
cdr3_aa: CASSGGGGTGELFF; d_call: NA; j_call: TRBJ2-2; v_call: TRBV6-4
cdr3_aa: CASSEGGGTGWWEQYF; d_call: TRBD1; j_call: TRBJ2-7; v_call: TRBV6-1
cdr3_aa: CASSPQYNTGTETYEQYF; d_call: NA; j_call: TRBJ2-7; v_call: TRBV4-1
cdr3_aa: CAWSVGGGSWEQYF; d_call: TRBD2; j_call: TRBJ2-7; v_call: TRBV30
cdr3_aa: CASSGLGLAGETQYF; d_call: TRBD2; j_call: TRBJ2-5; v_call: TRBV9